This T cell receptor (beta chain) was observed in a study of T cells in Graves' hyperthyroidism and ophthalmopathy. Background on the study: Any treatment followed the collection of peripheral blood at initial diagnosis. The study's findings and limits: Progression to ophthalmopathy was predicted a median of roughly 6.8 months early.

Amplified TCR beta CDR3 regions came from RNA transcripts. The TCR CDR3 first-round RT-PCR relied on the HTBI primer set. TCRdb recomputed calls from the multiplex PCR reads with MiXCR, one row per CDR3 protein. The repertoire holds around 580,000 distinct CDR3 sequences, with 16% as singletons. When ophthalmopathy did not progress within 18 months, Graves' hyperthyroidism was considered stable. Those patients with uncontrolled infection, other autoimmune disease, pregnancy or lactation were excluded. There are a few counts of this clonotype. The antigen is undetermined. The germline V and J ends were trimmed by 6 bases and 0 bases, with 12 bases remaining between them. The germline V gene has CDR1 SQVTM and CDR2 ANQGSEA. The CDR3 consists of 13 residues.

The TCR sequence derives from a woman younger than 30 with Graves' hyperthyroidism. The chain links TRBV29-1 to TRBJ2-7; D is possibly TRBD1 or TRBD2 (5 bases each). Sequencing was done on a sample of blood. This chain's CDR3 is CSVHGTSSYEQYF. In nucleotides, the CDR3 is TGCAGCGTACACGGGACCAGCTCCTACGAGCAGTACTTC.